One and the same sample provided the 21 T cell receptor beta chains below, sequenced in a study of response to subunit inactivated influenza vaccine. TCRdb processed the RT-PCR reads anew with MiXCR; each CDR3 protein has one entry. This repertoire shows 430,000 or so distinct CDR3 sequences, about a tenth found once; its top ten account for over 9.5%. The specimen was PBMCs from blood, collected roughly 46 days after vaccination. These receptors all come from a man over 45 who received an inactivated influenza vaccine.

In this sample, this clonotype turned up a few times. The V call is TRBV27, the J call TRBJ2-1; D not resolved. There are 13 residues in the CDR3. The germline V and J ends were trimmed by 7 bases and 0 bases, with 7 bases remaining between them. The germline CDR1 and CDR2 sequences are MNHEY and SMNVEV (reference sequence). CDR3 nucleotides: TGTGCCAGCACTGCGAGCTCCTACAATGAGCAGTTCTTC. This codes for CASTASSYNEQFF.

This clonotype was found a few times. This chain uses TRBV6-2 or TRBV6-3 with TRBJ2-7; tentative D call: TRBD2 (5 bases). CDR3 size: 16 residues. V was shortened by 2 bases and J by 3 bases, with 17 bases between the two germline ends. The V gene's germline CDR1 is MNHEY and CDR2 SVGEGT. The CDR3: CASSYIRRDGLYEQYF. The DNA for the CDR3 is TGTGCCAGCAGTTACATTCGCCGTGACGGACTCTACGAGCAGTACTTC.

The J gene is TRBJ1-1, the V gene TRBV12-3 or TRBV12-4; 7 bases agree with TRBD1. J was trimmed by 2 bases and V by 5 bases; bases with no gene match: 11. CDR3 length: 16 amino acids. The CDR3 spells CASSEGPTGNNTEAFF. The CDR3 DNA is TGTGCCAGCAGTGAGGGCCCGACAGGGAATAACACTGAAGCTTTCTTT.

This clonotype was counted many times. The genes are TRBV7-2 and TRBJ1-3, with 7 bases matching TRBD1. The V gene end was trimmed by 4 bases and the J gene end by 0 bases; junction bases not matched to a gene: 6. Germline-derived CDR1 and CDR2 are SGHTA and FQGNSA. The CDR3 totals 16 residues. CDR3 coding DNA: TGTGCCAGCAGCTCAAGGACAGGTCCCTCTGGAAACACCATATATTTT. Translation gives CASSSRTGPSGNTIYF.

This clonotype was seen more than once but under ten times. The gene calls are TRBV4-3 and TRBJ1-2, with no clear D. Trimming left V 0 bases short and J 7 bases short, with 15 bases between. CDR1 and CDR2 (germline): LGHNA, YSLEER. The CDR3 spans 15 residues. For the CDR3, the DNA is TGCGCCAGCAGCCAAGATGGAAGCGGACGGGGTGGCTACACCTTC. It specifies CASSQDGSGRGGYTF.

The chain employs TRBV6-5 and TRBJ1-5; D is undetermined. The CDR3 is made up of 14 amino acids. Germline-derived CDR1 and CDR2 are MNHEY and SVGAGI. Deletions cut 4 bases from V and 4 bases from J, with 11 bases between. CDR3 bases: TGTGCCAGCAGTTCTCAGTGGACGAATCAGCCCCAGCATTTT. Its translation: CASSSQWTNQPQHF.

A few counts support this clonotype. The CDR3 region is CASSLMEGAKNIQYF. CDR3 nucleotide sequence: TGTGCCAGCAGTTTGATGGAGGGAGCCAAAAACATTCAGTACTTC. This rearrangement joins TRBV28 to TRBJ2-4; a possible D gene is TRBD2 (6 bases). The CDR3 has 15 amino acids. In germline, CDR1 is MDHEN, CDR2 SYDVKM. V was pared by 3 bases and J by 0 bases, with 9 bases between. Together with reference TRBV28 and TRBJ2-4, the CDR3 gives the full variable domain: DVKVTQSSRYLVKRTGEKVFLECVQDMDHENMFWYRQDPGLGLRLIYFSYDVKMKEKGDIPEGYSVSREKKERFSLILESASTNQTSMYLCASSLMEGAKNIQYFGAGTRLSVL.

The rearrangement uses TRBV12-3 or TRBV12-4 and TRBJ2-4; 16 positions match TRBD2. The CDR3 length is 20 residues. V lost 4 bases and J lost 6; bases outside the gene matches: 15. Here the CDR3 DNA reads TGTGCCAGCAGTTCCGGGACTAGCGGGAGGGCCGAGGGTATAAGAAACATTCAGTACTTC. This sequence encodes CASSSGTSGRAEGIRNIQYF.

This clonotype came up a few times. The chain recombines TRBV5-5 with TRBJ2-5, with 9 bases aligning to TRBD1. V lost 4 bases and J lost 5; bases outside the gene matches: 6. CDR1 is SGHKS and CDR2 is YYEKEE in the germline V gene (reference sequence). The CDR3 has 14 residues. CDR3 bases: TGTGCCAGCAGCACCGGACAGGGGACGGAGACCCAGTACTTC. Its translation: CASSTGQGTETQYF.

Ten or more counts support this clonotype. Germline is not matched at one junction end, which may reflect a read error. This chain uses TRBV12-3 or TRBV12-4 with TRBJ1-1; D is undetermined. The CDR3 spans 14 residues. The CDR3 protein is CASSFRRENAEAFF. CDR3 coding DNA: TGTGCCAGCAGTTTCCGAAGGGAGAACGCTGAAGCTTTCTTT.

V is TRBV4-2 and J is TRBJ2-7; TRBD2 matches at 8 bases. The CDR3 loop spans 15 amino acids. Germline CDR1 and CDR2: LGHNA and YNFKEQ. V lost 0 bases, J lost 6 bases, and 7 bases stayed unmatched. The CDR3 bases are TGTGCCAGCAGCCAAGATCCGGGACTAGGGGGCGAGCAGTACTTC. It encodes CASSQDPGLGGEQYF.

This chain uses TRBV29-1 with TRBJ2-3, with 7 bases aligning to TRBD2. This CDR3 contains 13 residues. Looked up from germline, CDR1 is SQVTM and CDR2 is ANQGSEA. Unmatched junction bases numbered 3, after V lost 4 bases and J lost 2 bases. In DNA form, the CDR3 reads TGCAGCGTTGTGCGGGAGTACACAGATACGCAGTATTTT. Its translation is CSVVREYTDTQYF.

The sample holds many counts of this clonotype. J is TRBJ2-2 and V is TRBV9; no definite D call. CDR3 length: 13 residues. Trimming took 4 bases from V and 5 from J, leaving 9 bases between them. The germline gives CDR1 SGDLS, CDR2 YYNGEE. CDR3 protein: CASSLVRTGELFF. Here the CDR3 DNA reads TGTGCCAGCAGCCTCGTAAGGACCGGGGAGCTGTTTTTT.

The V gene is TRBV7-6, the J gene TRBJ2-7; 8 bases agree with TRBD1. This CDR3 has 16 amino acids. The V and J ends lost 5 bases and 0 bases, in that order; junction bases with no gene match: 9. Germline V gene lookup returns CDR1 SGHVS and CDR2 FNYEAQ. CDR3 protein: CASSAKPGQASYEQYF. The CDR3 DNA reads TGTGCCAGCAGCGCAAAGCCGGGACAGGCCTCCTACGAGCAGTACTTC.

This clonotype was seen just once. V and J are TRBV20-1 and TRBJ2-3; 9 bases map to TRBD2. The CDR3 has 17 residues. Germline CDR1 reads DFQATT; CDR2 reads SNEGSKA (reference sequence). V trimming: 6 bases; J trimming: 3 bases; junction bases outside the gene matches: 16. As DNA, the CDR3 is TGCAGTGCAAGTGGGCTAGCGGGGCCTCGGGGGACAGATACGCAGTATTTT. It yields the protein CSASGLAGPRGTDTQYF.

The rearrangement joins TRBV5-1 to TRBJ2-1; TRBD2 matches at 10 bases. The junction had 4 bases not matched to a gene; V was cut back by 1 base and J by 0 bases. This CDR3 comprises 17 residues. In germline, CDR1 is SGHRS, CDR2 YFSETQ. CDR3 nucleotide sequence: TGCGCCAGCAGCTTGACTAGCGGGATGTCCTCCTACAATGAGCAGTTCTTC. Translation: CASSLTSGMSSYNEQFF.

In this sample, this clonotype turned up a few times. The chain recombines TRBV5-1 with TRBJ2-7; 8 nucleotides agree with TRBD1. The CDR3 length is 13 residues. The germline V gene has CDR1 SGHRS and CDR2 YFSETQ. The V segment lost 7 bases and the J segment 5 bases; nucleotides outside the gene matches: 8. CDR3 amino acids: CASSDRAIDEQYF. Here the CDR3 DNA reads TGCGCCAGCTCGGACAGGGCGATCGACGAGCAGTACTTC. The entire variable domain, with the rest obtained from reference TRBV5-1 and TRBJ2-7, is as follows: KAGVTQTPRYLIKTRGQQVTLSCSPISGHRSVSWYQQTPGQGLQFLFEYFSETQRNKGNFPGRFSGRQFSNSRSEMNVSTLELGDSALYLCASSDRAIDEQYFGPGTRLTVT.

The chain joins TRBV10-3 to TRBJ2-5; D unclear. Trimming removed 3 bases at V and 1 base at J, with 9 bases between. Germline V gives CDR1 ENHRY, CDR2 SYGVKD. The CDR3 loop spans 14 amino acids. Written as DNA, the CDR3 is TGTGCCATCAGTGACCCACCTCTCCAAGAGACCCAGTACTTC. Its translation is CAISDPPLQETQYF.

This clonotype was counted ten times or more. The rearrangement links TRBV20-1 to TRBJ1-3, with D hard to call. CDR1 is DFQATT and CDR2 is SNEGSKA in the germline V gene (reference sequence). V lost 3 bases to trimming and J lost 0 bases, with 18 bases between them. CDR3 length: 17 residues. CDR3 in DNA: TGCAGTGCTAGGGGAGTCCTGGACGGTCTCTCTGGAAACACCATATATTTT. Translating gives CSARGVLDGLSGNTIYF.

This clonotype was detected ten times or more. The rearrangement uses TRBV6-2 or TRBV6-3 and TRBJ2-3; 11 nucleotides agree with TRBD2. The CDR3 spans 16 residues. V was pared by 6 bases and J by 6 bases, with 11 bases of the junction left unmatched. The V gene's germline CDR1 is MNHEY and CDR2 SVGEGT. CDR3 sequence: CASRKLAGAGSDTQYF. CDR3 in DNA: TGTGCCAGCAGAAAACTAGCGGGGGCTGGCAGCGATACGCAGTATTTT.

The rearrangement uses TRBV20-1 and TRBJ2-3, with 7 bases identical to TRBD1. The junction had 2 bases not matched to a gene; V was cut back by 0 bases and J by 5 bases. Germline-derived CDR1 and CDR2 are DFQATT and SNEGSKA (reference sequence). The CDR3 consists of 13 residues. This CDR3 is CSARDRGQDTQYF. The CDR3 bases are TGCAGTGCTAGAGATAGGGGGCAAGATACGCAGTATTTT.